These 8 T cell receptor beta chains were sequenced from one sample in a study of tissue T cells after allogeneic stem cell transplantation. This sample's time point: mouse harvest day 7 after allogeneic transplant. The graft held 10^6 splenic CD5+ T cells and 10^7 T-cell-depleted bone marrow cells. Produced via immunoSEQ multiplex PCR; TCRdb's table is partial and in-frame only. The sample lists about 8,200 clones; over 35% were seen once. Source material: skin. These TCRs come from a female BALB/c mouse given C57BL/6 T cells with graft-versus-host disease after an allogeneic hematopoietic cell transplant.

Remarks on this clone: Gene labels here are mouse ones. Incomplete CDR3 DNA: TGTGCCAGCAGCCCCAATGCAAACTCCGACTACACC. Protein: CASSPNANSDYT. The full CDR3 is CASSPNANSDYTF. The V gene is TRBV3, the J gene TRBJ1-2; D uncertain. The read ends 1 residue shy of where the CDR3 ends; the end is completed using the germline J gene. Trimming cost V 5 bases and J 0 bases, with 7 bases left between them. Germline CDR1 reads SNHLY; CDR2 reads FYNGKV (reference sequence). This CDR3 spans 13 amino acids. Complete variable domain (other parts from reference TRBV3 and TRBJ1-2): GPKVLQIPSHQIIDMGQMVTLNCDPVSNHLYFYWYKQILGQQMEFLVNFYNGKVMEKSKLFKDQFSVERPDGSYFTLKIQPTALEDSAVYFCASSPNANSDYTFGSGTRLLVI.

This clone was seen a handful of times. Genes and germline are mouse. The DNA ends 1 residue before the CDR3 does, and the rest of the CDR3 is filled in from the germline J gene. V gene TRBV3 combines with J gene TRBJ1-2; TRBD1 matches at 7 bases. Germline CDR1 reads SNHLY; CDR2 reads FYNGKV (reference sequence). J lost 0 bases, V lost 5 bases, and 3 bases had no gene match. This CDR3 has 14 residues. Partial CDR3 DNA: TGTGCCAGCAGCCGACAGGGAGCAAACTCCGACTACACC. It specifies CASSRQGANSDYT. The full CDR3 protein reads CASSRQGANSDYTF.

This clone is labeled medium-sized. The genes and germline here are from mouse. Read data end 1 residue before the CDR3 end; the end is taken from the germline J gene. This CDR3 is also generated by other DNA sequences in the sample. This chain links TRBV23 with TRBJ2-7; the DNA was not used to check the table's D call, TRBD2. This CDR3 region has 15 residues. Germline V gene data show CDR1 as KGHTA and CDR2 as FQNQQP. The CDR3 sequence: CSSSQSLGSSYEQYF. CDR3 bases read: TGCTCCAGCAGTCAATCGCTGGGGAGCTCCTATGAACAGTAC.

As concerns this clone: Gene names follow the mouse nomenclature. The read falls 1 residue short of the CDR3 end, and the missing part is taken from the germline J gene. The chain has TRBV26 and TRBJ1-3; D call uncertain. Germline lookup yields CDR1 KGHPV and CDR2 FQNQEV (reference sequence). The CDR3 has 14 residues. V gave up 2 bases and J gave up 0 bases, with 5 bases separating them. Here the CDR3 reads CASSLMHSGNTLYF. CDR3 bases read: TGTGCCAGCAGTCTGATGCATTCTGGAAATACGCTCTAT.

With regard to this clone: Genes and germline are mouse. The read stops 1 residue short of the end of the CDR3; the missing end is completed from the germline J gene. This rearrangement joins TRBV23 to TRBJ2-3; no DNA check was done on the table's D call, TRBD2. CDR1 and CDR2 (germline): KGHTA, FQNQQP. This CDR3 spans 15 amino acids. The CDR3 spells CSSSQGLSSAETLYF. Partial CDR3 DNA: TGCTCCAGCAGTCAAGGACTTTCTAGTGCAGAAACGCTGTAT.

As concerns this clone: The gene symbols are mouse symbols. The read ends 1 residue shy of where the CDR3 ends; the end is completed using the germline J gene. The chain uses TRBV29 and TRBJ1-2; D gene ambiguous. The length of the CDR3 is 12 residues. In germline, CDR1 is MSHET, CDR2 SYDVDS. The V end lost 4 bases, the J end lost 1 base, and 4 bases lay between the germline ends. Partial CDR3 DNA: TGTGCTAGCAGTTCTCAAAACTCCGACTACACC. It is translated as CASSSQNSDYT. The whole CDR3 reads CASSSQNSDYTF.

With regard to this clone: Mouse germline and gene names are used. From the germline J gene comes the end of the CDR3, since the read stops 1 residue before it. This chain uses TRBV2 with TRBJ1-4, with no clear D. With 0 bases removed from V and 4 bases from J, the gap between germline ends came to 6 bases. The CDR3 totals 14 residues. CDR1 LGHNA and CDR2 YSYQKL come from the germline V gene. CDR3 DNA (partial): TGTGCCAGCAGCCAAGATAACTTCAACGAAAGATTATTT. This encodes CASSQDNFNERLF. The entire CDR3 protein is CASSQDNFNERLFF.

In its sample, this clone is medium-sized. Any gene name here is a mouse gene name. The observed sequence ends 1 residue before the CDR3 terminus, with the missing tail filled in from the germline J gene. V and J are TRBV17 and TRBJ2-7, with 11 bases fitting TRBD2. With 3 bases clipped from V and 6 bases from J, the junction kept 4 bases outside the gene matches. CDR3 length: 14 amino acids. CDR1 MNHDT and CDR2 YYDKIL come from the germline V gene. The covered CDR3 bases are TGTGCTAGCAGTAGCCGGGACTGGGGGATTGAACAGTAC. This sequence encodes CASSSRDWGIEQY. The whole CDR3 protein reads CASSSRDWGIEQYF.